One and the same sample provided the 17 T cell receptor beta chains below, sequenced in a study of control samples from healthy donors and cancer patients. The method was immunoSEQ multiplex PCR; TCRdb's version includes in-frame clones alone and lacks a portion of them. Altogether about 75,000 clones are present, 84% being singletons, with the ten largest covering about 14%. Sequencing used blood. These receptors were taken from a man aged 45 to 65 in good health.

The V gene is TRBV12-3 or TRBV12-4, the J gene TRBJ1-4; D uncertain. CDR3 length: 13 residues. V lost 6 bases, J lost 7 bases, and 12 bases lay in between. The CDR3 nucleotides read TGTGCCAGCAGACAATCGAGTCTTGAAAAACTGTTTTTT. The encoded protein is CASRQSSLEKLFF.

The rearrangement uses TRBV7-2 and TRBJ2-1; 10 bases line up with TRBD2. Trimming took 5 bases from V and 5 from J; bases not matched to a gene: 9. Germline V gene sequence: CDR1 SGHTA, CDR2 FQGNSA. This CDR3 comprises 16 residues. The CDR3 protein is CASSTRASGSHNEQFF. The CDR3, as DNA: TGTGCCAGCAGCACAAGGGCTAGCGGGAGCCACAATGAGCAGTTCTTC.

The chain uses TRBV6-6 and TRBJ2-7; a weak D match, TRBD2 (5 bases). With 4 bases removed from V and 1 base from J, the gap between germline ends came to 11 bases. Germline CDR1 and CDR2: MNHNY and SVGAGI (reference sequence). The CDR3 totals 14 residues. In nucleotides, the CDR3 is TGTGCCAGCAGTTCCAAGGGAGTGTCCTACGAGCAGTACTTC. Its translation is CASSSKGVSYEQYF.

This sequence joins TRBV9 and TRBJ1-2; 7 bases line up with TRBD1. Trimming took 3 bases from V and 2 from J; bases not matched to a gene: 7. The CDR3 consists of 15 residues. Germline V gene lookup returns CDR1 SGDLS and CDR2 YYNGEE. As DNA, the CDR3 is TGTGCCAGCAGCGGAGGGCCACAGGGGAACTATGGCTACACCTTC. This translates into CASSGGPQGNYGYTF. Combining the CDR3 with reference TRBV9 and TRBJ1-2 gives the whole variable domain DSGVTQTPKHLITATGQRVTLRCSPRSGDLSVYWYQQSLDQGLQFLIQYYNGEERAKGNILERFSAQQFPDLHSELNLSSLELGDSALYFCASSGGPQGNYGYTFGSGTRLTVV.

The gene calls are TRBV19 and TRBJ2-2; TRBD1 is a possible D gene (6 bases). Germline assignment: CDR1 LNHDA and CDR2 SQIVND (reference sequence). This CDR3 region has 15 residues. Trimming took off 0 bases at V and 6 bases at J, with 11 bases between the two ends. The CDR3 spells CASSIDGQGSGELFF. The CDR3, as DNA: TGTGCCAGTAGTATAGACGGGCAGGGGTCCGGGGAGCTGTTTTTT. Supplemented by reference TRBV19 and TRBJ2-2, the full variable domain reads DGGITQSPKYLFRKEGQNVTLSCEQNLNHDAMYWYRQDPGQGLRLIYYSQIVNDFQKGDIAEGYSVSREKKESFPLTVTSAQKNPTAFYLCASSIDGQGSGELFFGEGSRLTVL.

J is TRBJ2-1 and V is TRBV3-1 (or the pseudogene TRBV3-2); TRBD2 agrees at 7 bases. CDR1 is LGHDT and CDR2 is YNNKEL in the germline V gene (reference sequence). This CDR3 region has 15 residues. The junction had 4 bases not matched to a gene; V was cut back by 1 base and J by 4 bases. CDR3 residues: CASSQAGGRYNEQFF. CDR3 DNA sequence: TGTGCCAGCAGCCAAGCCGGGGGGAGATACAATGAGCAGTTCTTC.

The genes are TRBV5-1 and TRBJ2-3; 13 nucleotides agree with TRBD2. The length of the CDR3 is 16 residues. V was clipped by 0 bases and J by 4 bases; unmatched bases: 2. Per the germline V gene, CDR1 is SGHRS and CDR2 is YFSETQ. In DNA form, the CDR3 reads TGCGCCAGCAGCTTGGGGACTAGCGGGAGTGCAGATACGCAGTATTTT. Translation gives CASSLGTSGSADTQYF.

The chain carries TRBV28 and TRBJ2-4; TRBD1 is a possible D gene (6 bases). V lost 5 bases to trimming and J lost 8 bases, with 19 bases between them. The CDR3 is 15 amino acids. The germline V gene encodes CDR1 MDHEN and CDR2 SYDVKM. Written as DNA, the CDR3 is TGTGCCAGCAGTCGTTACAGGGTTAGTTTGGACATTCAGTACTTC. It is translated as CASSRYRVSLDIQYF. Complete variable domain (other parts from reference TRBV28 and TRBJ2-4): DVKVTQSSRYLVKRTGEKVFLECVQDMDHENMFWYRQDPGLGLRLIYFSYDVKMKEKGDIPEGYSVSREKKERFSLILESASTNQTSMYLCASSRYRVSLDIQYFGAGTRLSVL.

CDR3 sequence (DNA): TGTGCCAGCAGCTCCTTGGGAGTCGACGGCTACGAGCAGTACTTC. The encoded protein is CASSSLGVDGYEQYF. This chain uses TRBV7-2 with TRBJ2-7, with D possibly matching TRBD2 (5 bases). V was trimmed by 4 bases and J by 3 bases, leaving 16 bases between them. The CDR3 is 15 amino acids. The V gene's germline CDR1 is SGHTA and CDR2 FQGNSA.

The chain couples TRBV7-8 to TRBJ2-1, with TRBD2 as a possible D gene (6 bases). Germline values: CDR1 SGHVS, CDR2 FQNEAQ. V lost 7 bases, J lost 2 bases, and 12 bases lay in between. The length of the CDR3 is 14 residues. CDR3 region: CASMRDRTYNEQFF. DNA of the CDR3: TGTGCCAGCATGCGGGATAGGACCTACAATGAGCAGTTCTTC.

In this sample, this clone turned up once. CDR3 protein: CASSPGRYYEQYF. The DNA of the CDR3 is TGTGCCAGCTCACCAGGGCGGTACTACGAGCAGTACTTC. This chain links TRBV18 with TRBJ2-7, with D hard to call. Germline V CDR1 and CDR2: KGHSH, LQKENI. V was shortened by 2 bases and J by 3 bases, with 8 bases between the two germline ends. CDR3 length: 13 amino acids.

The chain carries TRBV11-3 and TRBJ1-2, with a possible D match to TRBD1 (5 bases). Looked up from germline, CDR1 is SGHNT and CDR2 is YENEEA. CDR3 length equals 17 residues. The V end lost 5 bases, the J end lost 4 bases, and 23 bases lay between the germline ends. CDR3 bases: TGTGCCAGCAGCCCCGGACGGGCGCCTCGGGGGAGCTATGGCTACACCTTC. As protein: CASSPGRAPRGSYGYTF. The variable domain in full, completed from reference TRBV11-3 and TRBJ1-2, reads EAGVVQSPRYKIIEKKQPVAFWCNPISGHNTLYWYLQNLGQGPELLIRYENEEAVDDSQLPKDRFSAERLKGVDSTLKIQPAELGDSAVYLCASSPGRAPRGSYGYTFGSGTRLTVV.

This chain links TRBV11-2 with TRBJ2-7; maybe TRBD2 (5 bases). The CDR3 spans 16 residues. CDR1 is SGHAT and CDR2 is FQNNGV in the germline V gene. With 0 bases removed from V and 7 bases from J, the gap between germline ends came to 19 bases. The chain's CDR3 is CASSLESGGVLGEQYF. CDR3 nucleotides: TGTGCCAGCAGCTTAGAGAGCGGTGGAGTTCTTGGAGAGCAGTACTTC. Full variable domain (rest looked up from reference TRBV11-2 and TRBJ2-7): EAGVAQSPRYKIIEKRQSVAFWCNPISGHATLYWYQQILGQGPKLLIQFQNNGVVDDSQLPKDRFSAERLKGVDSTLKIQPAKLEDSAVYLCASSLESGGVLGEQYFGPGTRLTVT.

This chain connects TRBV5-6 to TRBJ1-2; D gene uncertain. CDR1 and CDR2 (germline): SGHDT, YYEEEE. Trimming pared 4 bases from V and 2 bases from J, leaving 6 bases between. The CDR3 covers 12 residues. The CDR3 DNA is TGTGCCAGCAGCCCACTGAACTATGGCTACACCTTC. This encodes CASSPLNYGYTF.

The chain carries TRBV19 and TRBJ2-7; 13 bases agree with TRBD2. In germline, CDR1 is LNHDA, CDR2 SQIVND (reference sequence). CDR3 length equals 17 residues. J was trimmed by 3 bases and V by 3 bases; bases with no gene match: 8. CDR3 bases: TGTGCCAGTAGTATCGGACTAGCGGGAGCCGTATACTACGAGCAGTACTTC. Protein product: CASSIGLAGAVYYEQYF.

The gene calls are TRBV5-4 and TRBJ2-7; maybe TRBD2 (5 bases). Trimming left V 0 bases short and J 2 bases short, with 9 bases between. Germline V gene data show CDR1 as SGHNT and CDR2 as YYREEE (reference sequence). The CDR3 is 14 amino acids. This chain's CDR3 is CASSLGVGTYEQYF. The DNA for the CDR3 is TGTGCCAGCAGCTTGGGTGTCGGGACCTACGAGCAGTACTTC.

The CDR3 protein is CASSTQLAASLTISYEQYF. CDR3 nucleotides: TGTGCCAGCAGCACCCAACTAGCGGCCTCGTTGACGATCTCCTACGAGCAGTACTTC. The rearrangement links TRBV7-2 to TRBJ2-7, with 8 bases matching TRBD2. Trimming cost V 5 bases and J 0 bases; bases outside gene matches: 18. The CDR3 runs to 19 residues. From germline, CDR1 is SGHTA and CDR2 FQGNSA.